This TCR beta chain emerged from a study of response to subunit inactivated influenza vaccine (dated by TCRdb to the late 2010s). About the investigation overall: The study used deep quantitative T cell receptor repertoire profiling to track responses to a trivalent subunit inactivated influenza vaccine. Here is what the overall study found, with its caveats: The authors suggested that each seasonal influenza vaccination may recruit only a limited number of new T cells.

Receptor libraries were prepared by RT-PCR. The sequencer listed for this sample is Illumina HiSeq 2500. TCRdb cleaned the public reads at Q25 with fastp, built clones with MiXCR and kept in-frame beta chains. Entries are consolidated by CDR3 protein sequence, retaining the most common genes and DNA. This sample holds about 500,000 distinct CDR3 sequences; 10% to 15% were observed only once. The top ten constitute less than 15% of the sample. Reading the label with the study, this specimen's time point is: 45 days after influenza vaccine administration. Note on this clonotype: Its antigen is currently not known. No much larger clone exists at a distance of one base, and base qualities are not known.

The sample was PBMCs from blood, taken more than 35 days after vaccination. The source is a man aged 45 to 65 who received an inactivated influenza vaccine. Donor details come from another sample of the same person, matched by shared clones.

The nucleotide sequence is TGTGCCAGCAGTTATAATGGGGGTACCTACGAGCAGTACTTC. This yields the protein CASSYNGGTYEQYF. In this chain, TRBV6-5 is recombined with TRBJ2-7, with the D segment possibly TRBD1 or TRBD2, each aligning over 5 bases. The CDR3, cysteine through phenylalanine, is 14 amino acids long. Only the CDR3 part of the read is kept: 42 bases, read in frame from the first base. The V end loses 3 bases and the J end loses 2 bases, and a stretch of 11 bases separates them. The germline V gene yields MNHEY for CDR1 and SVGAGI for CDR2.